The T cell receptor (beta chain) under discussion was sequenced for a study of shared clonotypes between healthy human individuals. Assay: immunoSEQ multiplex PCR; the TCRdb copy retains only in-frame clones and omits some. The sample has roughly 2.5 million clones; approximately 92% are singletons. Donors, healthy HIV-negative adults, lacked recent acute infections or vaccinations. Every one of the donors was a Caucasian adult that lived in Nashville, Tennessee. Per germline, CDR1 SGHKS and CDR2 YYEKEE (reference sequence). Trimming shortened V by 0 bases and J by 6 bases, and 13 bases separated the two germline ends. CDR3 size: 15 residues.

Sequencing input: naive CD4+ T cells sorted from blood. Specified subset: CD45RA+ positively selected. The chain links TRBV5-5 to TRBJ1-5; possible D gene TRBD1, 5 bases. The sequence was obtained from a man between 18 and 35 years old in good health. The CDR3 bases are TGTGCCAGCAGCTTGGAGGGGCCGCCCGCTCAGCCCCAGCATTTT. The encoded protein is CASSLEGPPAQPQHF.